These 27 T cell receptor beta chains were sequenced from one sample in a study of blood T cells in healthy people across ages. Then a second PCR, running roughly 7 to 11 cycles, was carried out with a sample-barcoded 5' primer and a J-beta primer mix. TCRdb re-called the 5' RACE reads through MiXCR, storing one row per CDR3 protein. Here the sample spans roughly 800,000 distinct CDR3 sequences, about three fifths being singletons. Sequencing was performed on blood. Receptors were obtained from a young man in good health.

V gene TRBV4-2 combines with J gene TRBJ2-1; 8 positions agree with TRBD2. Gene TRBJ2-7 matches the end of the DNA better, so the J call may be wrong. From germline, CDR1 is LGHNA and CDR2 YNFKEQ. The CDR3 extends over 16 amino acids. The CDR3: CASSQDGLADYNEQYF. CDR3 nucleotides: TGTGCCAGCAGCCAAGACGGACTAGCCGATTACAATGAGCAGTACTTC.

The chain employs TRBV4-1 and TRBJ2-3, with D perhaps matching TRBD1 (6 bases). This CDR3 region has 17 residues. Germline lookup yields CDR1 MGHRA and CDR2 YSYEKL. The ends were cut back, 4 bases at V and 2 bases at J, with 19 bases in the middle. CDR3 protein: CASSRGRGRQLTDTQYF. CDR3 bases: TGCGCCAGCAGCCGTGGAAGGGGGAGACAGCTCACAGATACGCAGTATTTT.

The gene calls are TRBV28 and TRBJ2-1, with 9 bases matching TRBD2. Germline V gene sequence: CDR1 MDHEN, CDR2 SYDVKM. J was trimmed by 9 bases and V by 3 bases; bases with no gene match: 6. This CDR3 is built from 14 residues. DNA of the CDR3: TGTGCCAGCAGTTTTGCGGGAGGGCACCTTGAGCAGTTCTTC. It is translated as CASSFAGGHLEQFF.

This clonotype has only a few counts. This chain connects TRBV10-3 to TRBJ2-3; 10 bases are shared with TRBD2. Germline-derived CDR1 and CDR2 are ENHRY and SYGVKD. Trimming cost V 3 bases and J 2 bases; bases outside gene matches: 8. This CDR3 has 17 residues. The CDR3 is CAISEGVAGGTTDTQYF. The CDR3 nucleotides are TGTGCCATCAGTGAAGGAGTAGCGGGGGGAACCACAGATACGCAGTATTTT.

The chain is built from TRBV27 and TRBJ1-6; D unresolved. The CDR3 length is 13 residues. Per germline, CDR1 MNHEY and CDR2 SMNVEV (reference sequence). Trimming shortened V by 3 bases and J by 8 bases, and 8 bases separated the two germline ends. The CDR3 sequence is CASSFGFDSPLHF. Here the CDR3 DNA reads TGTGCCAGCAGTTTTGGGTTCGATTCACCCCTCCACTTT.

In its sample, this clonotype was seen once. The genes are TRBV12-3 or TRBV12-4 and TRBJ1-6; D is undetermined. CDR3 size: 15 residues. The ends were cut back, 3 bases at V and 8 bases at J, with 14 bases in the middle. The CDR3 DNA sequence: TGTGCCAGCAGTTTCGGCCGGGTTTATGATTCACCCCTCCACTTT. Encoded protein: CASSFGRVYDSPLHF.

The chain uses TRBV7-9 and TRBJ2-3; 7 bases fit TRBD1. The CDR3 covers 16 residues. The V and J ends lost 4 bases and 6 bases, in that order; junction bases with no gene match: 13. Germline-derived CDR1 and CDR2 are SEHNR and FQNEAQ (reference sequence). In DNA, the CDR3 is TGTGCCAGCAGCTATCCGGACAGGAGCCTCGAGGATACGCAGTATTTT. This codes for CASSYPDRSLEDTQYF. The entire variable domain, with the rest obtained from reference TRBV7-9 and TRBJ2-3, is as follows: DTGVSQNPRHKITKRGQNVTFRCDPISEHNRLYWYRQTLGQGPEFLTYFQNEAQLEKSRLLSDRFSAERPKGSFSTLEIQRTEQGDSAMYLCASSYPDRSLEDTQYFGPGTRLTVL.

The genes are TRBV13 and TRBJ1-4, with D perhaps TRBD1 (5 bases). Trimming shortened V by 0 bases and J by 8 bases, and 13 bases separated the two germline ends. There are 15 residues in the CDR3. Germline CDR1 PRHDT, CDR2 FYEKMQ (reference sequence). Written as DNA, the CDR3 is TGTGCCAGCAGCTTAGGGGGGACCCCGGGAGAAAAACTGTTTTTT. Translated, it gives CASSLGGTPGEKLFF.

The chain joins TRBV7-3 to TRBJ2-2, with D perhaps TRBD1 (5 bases). The V gene lost 2 bases and the J gene lost 3 bases, with 7 bases spanning the gap. The germline CDR1 and CDR2 sequences are SGHTA and FQGTGA. This CDR3 comprises 14 residues. The CDR3 DNA reads as TGTGCCAGCAGCTTACCAGGGCACACCGGGGAGCTGTTTTTT. Its protein is CASSLPGHTGELFF.

V usage is TRBV6-5 and J usage is TRBJ1-2; D might be TRBD1 (6 bases). The CDR3 totals 15 residues. Per the germline V gene, CDR1 is MNHEY and CDR2 is SVGAGI. V gave up 5 bases and J gave up 0 bases, with 13 bases separating them. The CDR3 here is CASSPNRVTNYGYTF. CDR3 nucleotides: TGTGCCAGCAGTCCCAACAGGGTTACTAACTATGGCTACACCTTC.

The rearrangement joins TRBV7-2 to TRBJ2-4; the match to TRBD2 covers 11 bases. The end of the DNA is better explained by TRBJ2-5, so the J call may be wrong. The CDR3 covers 16 residues. In germline, CDR1 is SGHTA, CDR2 FQGNSA. CDR3 in amino acids: CASSSRTSGLRETQYF. The CDR3, as DNA: TGTGCCAGCAGCTCCCGGACTAGCGGGCTGAGAGAGACCCAGTACTTC.

The chain is built from TRBV6-2 or TRBV6-3 and TRBJ1-6; no clear D. In germline, CDR1 is MNHEY, CDR2 SVGEGT. CDR3 length: 14 residues. V was trimmed by 5 bases and J by 7 bases, leaving 12 bases between them. The CDR3 region has the DNA TGTGCCAGCAGTCCTGGACTGGGGAATTCACCCCTCCACTTT. Translating gives CASSPGLGNSPLHF.

V gene TRBV12-3 or TRBV12-4 combines with J gene TRBJ2-1, with D uncertain. This CDR3 is built from 13 residues. Trimming cost V 8 bases and J 5 bases, with 13 bases left between them. CDR3 sequence reads: CASGVLGNNEQFF. CDR3 nucleotide sequence: TGTGCCAGCGGGGTTTTAGGGAACAATGAGCAGTTCTTC.

This clonotype appeared once. V and J are TRBV18 and TRBJ2-3; 7 bases fit TRBD2. The CDR3 extends over 17 amino acids. Germline-derived CDR1 and CDR2 are KGHSH and LQKENI. V was clipped by 0 bases and J by 1 base; unmatched bases: 7. The CDR3 bases are TGTGCCAGCTCACCACCGGGAAAGCGGGATCGCACAGATACGCAGTATTTT. Its protein is CASSPPGKRDRTDTQYF.

This chain connects TRBV12-3 or TRBV12-4 to TRBJ2-5; D ambiguous. The CDR3 has 13 amino acids. V shed 6 bases and J shed 1 base, with 9 bases lying between them. The CDR3 DNA reads as TGTGCCAGCAGAAGACAAGTCCAAGAGACCCAGTACTTC. Protein product: CASRRQVQETQYF.

The CDR3 bases are TGTGCCACCAGCAGTCGAGGGCCCGAAAAACTGTTTTTT. Translating gives CATSSRGPEKLFF. V gene TRBV15 combines with J gene TRBJ1-4, with D unclear. This CDR3 contains 13 residues. From germline, CDR1 is LNHNV and CDR2 YYDKDF (reference sequence). Trimming cost V 3 bases and J 8 bases, with 10 bases left between them.

V and J are TRBV10-3 and TRBJ2-3; D unresolved. The V gene lost 0 bases and the J gene lost 0 bases, with 7 bases spanning the gap. The germline V gene encodes CDR1 ENHRY and CDR2 SYGVKD. The CDR3 length is 15 residues. The CDR3 is CAISESARSTDTQYF. The CDR3 DNA sequence: TGTGCCATCAGTGAGTCGGCGCGGAGCACAGATACGCAGTATTTT.

This chain joins TRBV20-1 and TRBJ2-3; D is ambiguous. V shed 0 bases and J shed 0 bases, with 7 bases lying between them. The CDR3 runs 14 residues. The germline V gene has CDR1 DFQATT and CDR2 SNEGSKA (reference sequence). CDR3 nucleotides: TGCAGTGCTAGAGAATGGGGTAGCACAGATACGCAGTATTTT. It codes for CSAREWGSTDTQYF.

Of note for this clonotype: An end of the junction differs from the germline gene, which may be a read error. The chain carries TRBV13 and TRBJ2-5; 7 bases fit TRBD2. The germline CDR1 and CDR2 sequences are PRHDT and FYEKMQ (reference sequence). CDR3 length: 15 amino acids. The CDR3 loop is CVSSFLPGGGETQYF. CDR3 sequence (DNA): TGTGTCAGCAGCTTCTTGCCGGGGGGAGGTGAGACCCAGTACTTC.

The V gene is TRBV20-1, the J gene TRBJ2-1; D not resolved. The CDR3 extends over 14 amino acids. V lost 3 bases, J lost 5 bases, and 14 bases lay in between. The germline V gene has CDR1 DFQATT and CDR2 SNEGSKA (reference sequence). Written as DNA, the CDR3 is TGCAGTGCTAGTAGGCGGAGACCCCACAATGAGCAGTTCTTC. This sequence encodes CSASRRRPHNEQFF.

The chain has TRBV15 and TRBJ1-5, with D tentatively TRBD1 (5 bases). Germline assignment: CDR1 LNHNV and CDR2 YYDKDF (reference sequence). V was pared by 2 bases and J by 10 bases, with 15 bases between. The CDR3 spans 14 residues. The CDR3 loop reads CATSRSRQTQPQHF. Written as DNA, the CDR3 is TGTGCCACCAGCAGATCGCGACAGACTCAACCCCAGCATTTT.

This clonotype was observed a handful of times. The chain uses TRBV28 and TRBJ2-7; 11 positions agree with TRBD1. Germline CDR1 and CDR2: MDHEN and SYDVKM. J lost 3 bases, V lost 5 bases, and 6 bases had no gene match. This CDR3 has 15 amino acids. CDR3 sequence: CASSKRTGGGYEQYF. As DNA, the CDR3 is TGTGCCAGCAGTAAACGGACAGGGGGCGGCTACGAGCAGTACTTC.

The chain uses TRBV11-2 and TRBJ2-6; 8 bases are shared with TRBD1. Trimming at V came to 7 bases and at J to 0 bases, leaving 17 bases not matched to a gene. Looked up from germline, CDR1 is SGHAT and CDR2 is FQNNGV. The CDR3 extends over 20 amino acids. The CDR3: CASTPPWQGTGLSGANVLTF. CDR3 DNA: TGTGCCAGCACTCCTCCATGGCAGGGGACAGGACTCTCTGGGGCCAACGTCCTGACTTTC.

This rearrangement joins TRBV29-1 to TRBJ2-7; no firm D call. The length of the CDR3 is 11 residues. Germline CDR1 SQVTM, CDR2 ANQGSEA. V was trimmed by 7 bases and J by 7 bases, leaving 14 bases between them. The CDR3 sequence: CSAGWSREQYF. CDR3 nucleotides: TGCAGCGCCGGGTGGTCCCGAGAGCAGTACTTC.

V gene TRBV3-1 combines with J gene TRBJ2-1, with 7 positions matching TRBD2. The CDR3 loop spans 13 amino acids. From germline, CDR1 is LGHDT and CDR2 YNNKEL (reference sequence). The trim removed 4 bases at V and 6 bases at J, leaving 3 bases unmatched. CDR3 residues: CASSLWTSNEQFF. CDR3 DNA sequence: TGTGCCAGCAGCCTCTGGACTAGCAATGAGCAGTTCTTC.

As for this clonotype: This may arise from a read error, as a much more abundant clone is one base away. The chain has TRBV4-2 and TRBJ1-5, with D possibly being TRBD1 (6 bases). Germline V gene sequence: CDR1 LGHNA, CDR2 YNFKEQ. The CDR3 has 15 amino acids. This chain's CDR3 is CDSSQDLQGNQPQHF. Written as DNA, the CDR3 is TGTGACAGCAGCCAAGACCTACAGGGAAATCAGCCCCAGCATTTT.

The CDR3 is CASSLGSKQGDYGYTF. CDR3 sequence (DNA): TGTGCCAGCAGCTTAGGGTCAAAACAGGGGGACTATGGCTACACCTTC. The chain links TRBV7-2 to TRBJ1-2, with 8 bases identical to TRBD1. With V trimmed by 1 base and J by 3 bases, 7 bases remained unmatched. The length of the CDR3 is 16 residues. Germline assignment: CDR1 SGHTA and CDR2 FQGNSA.